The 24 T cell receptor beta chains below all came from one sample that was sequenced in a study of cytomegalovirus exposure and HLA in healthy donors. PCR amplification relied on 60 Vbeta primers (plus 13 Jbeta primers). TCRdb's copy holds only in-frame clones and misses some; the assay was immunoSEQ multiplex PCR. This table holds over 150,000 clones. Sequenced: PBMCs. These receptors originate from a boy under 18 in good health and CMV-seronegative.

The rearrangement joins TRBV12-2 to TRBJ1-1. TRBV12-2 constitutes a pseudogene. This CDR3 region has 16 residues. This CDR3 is CASRFLPLALETEAFF. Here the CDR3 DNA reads TGTGCAAGTCGCTTCCTCCCTTTAGCCTTGGAGACTGAAGCTTTCTTT.

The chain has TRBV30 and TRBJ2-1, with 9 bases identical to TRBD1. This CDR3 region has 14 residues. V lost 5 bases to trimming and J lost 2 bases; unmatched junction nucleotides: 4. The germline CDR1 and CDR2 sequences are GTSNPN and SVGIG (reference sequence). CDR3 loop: CAWYRGLAYNEQFF. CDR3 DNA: TGTGCCTGGTACAGGGGGCTGGCCTACAATGAGCAGTTCTTC.

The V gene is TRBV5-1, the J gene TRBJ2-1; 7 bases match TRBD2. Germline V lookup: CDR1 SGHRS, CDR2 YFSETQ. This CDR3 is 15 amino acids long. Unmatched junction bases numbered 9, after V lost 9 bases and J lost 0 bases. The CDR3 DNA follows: TGCGCCACCAGATCGGGAGGCAGCTCCTACAATGAGCAGTTCTTC. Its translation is CATRSGGSSYNEQFF.

The CDR3 bases are TGTGCCAGCTCACCACCGAACAGCGGGAATTCACCCCTCCACTTT. Its translation: CASSPPNSGNSPLHF. The chain couples TRBV18 to TRBJ1-6, with D hard to call. Germline CDR1 and CDR2: KGHSH and LQKENI. Between the trimmed V and J ends, which lost 0 bases and 7 bases, there was a span of 10 bases. The CDR3 sequence is 15 residues long.

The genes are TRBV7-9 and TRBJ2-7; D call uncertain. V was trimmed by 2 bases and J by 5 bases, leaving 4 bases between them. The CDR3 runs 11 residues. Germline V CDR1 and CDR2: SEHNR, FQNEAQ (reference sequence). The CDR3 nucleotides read TGTGCCAGCAGCTTATCTGACGAGCAGTACTTC. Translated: CASSLSDEQYF.

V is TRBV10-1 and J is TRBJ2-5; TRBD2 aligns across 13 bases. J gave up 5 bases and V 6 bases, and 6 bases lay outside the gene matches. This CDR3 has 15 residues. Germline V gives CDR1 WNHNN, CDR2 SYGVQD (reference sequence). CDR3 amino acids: CASSGTSGNPETQYF. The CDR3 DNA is TGCGCCAGCAGCGGGACTAGCGGGAACCCCGAGACCCAGTACTTC.

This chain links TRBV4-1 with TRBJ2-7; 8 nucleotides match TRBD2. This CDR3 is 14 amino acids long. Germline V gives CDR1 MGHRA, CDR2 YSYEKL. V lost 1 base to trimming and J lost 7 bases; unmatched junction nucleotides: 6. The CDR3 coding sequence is TGCGCCAGCAGCCAAGGAAGCGGGGGAAATGAGCAGTACTTC. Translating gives CASSQGSGGNEQYF.

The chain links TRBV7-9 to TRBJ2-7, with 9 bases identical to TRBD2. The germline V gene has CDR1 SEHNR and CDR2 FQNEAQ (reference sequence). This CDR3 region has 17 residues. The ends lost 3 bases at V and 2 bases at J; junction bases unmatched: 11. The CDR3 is CASSFGRSGGQTYEQYF. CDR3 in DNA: TGTGCCAGCAGCTTTGGAAGAAGCGGGGGGCAAACCTACGAGCAGTACTTC.

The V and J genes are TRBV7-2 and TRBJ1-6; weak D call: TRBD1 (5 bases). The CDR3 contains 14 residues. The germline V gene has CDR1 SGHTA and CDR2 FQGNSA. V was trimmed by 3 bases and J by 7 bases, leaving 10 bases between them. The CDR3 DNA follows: TGTGCCAGCAGCTTCGCCAGGGAAAATTCACCCCTCCACTTT. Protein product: CASSFARENSPLHF.

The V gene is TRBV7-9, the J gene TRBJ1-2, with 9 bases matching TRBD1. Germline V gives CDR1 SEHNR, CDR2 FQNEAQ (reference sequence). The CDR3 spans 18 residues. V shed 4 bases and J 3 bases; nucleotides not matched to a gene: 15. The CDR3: CASSYTPPRRQGDYGYTF. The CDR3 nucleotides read TGTGCCAGCAGCTACACCCCCCCACGGAGACAGGGGGACTATGGCTACACCTTC.

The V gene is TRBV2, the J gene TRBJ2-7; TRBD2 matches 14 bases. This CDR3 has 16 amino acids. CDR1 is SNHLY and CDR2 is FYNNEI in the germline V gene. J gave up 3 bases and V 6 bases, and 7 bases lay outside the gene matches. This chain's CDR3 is CASRGLAGDGVYEQYF. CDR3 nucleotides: TGTGCCAGCAGGGGACTAGCGGGGGATGGTGTCTACGAGCAGTACTTC.

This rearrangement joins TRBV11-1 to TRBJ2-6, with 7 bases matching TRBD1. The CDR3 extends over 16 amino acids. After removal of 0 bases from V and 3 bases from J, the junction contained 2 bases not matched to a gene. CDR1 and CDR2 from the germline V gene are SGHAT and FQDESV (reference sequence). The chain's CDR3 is CASSLATGVGANVLTF. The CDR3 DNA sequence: TGTGCCAGCAGCTTAGCCACAGGGGTTGGGGCCAACGTCCTGACTTTC.

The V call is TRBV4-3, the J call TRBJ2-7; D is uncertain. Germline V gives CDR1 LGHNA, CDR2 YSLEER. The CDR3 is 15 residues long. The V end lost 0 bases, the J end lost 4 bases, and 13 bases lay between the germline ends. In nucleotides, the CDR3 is TGCGCCAGCAGCCAAGACCCCTCAACTGATTACGAGCAGTACTTC. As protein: CASSQDPSTDYEQYF.

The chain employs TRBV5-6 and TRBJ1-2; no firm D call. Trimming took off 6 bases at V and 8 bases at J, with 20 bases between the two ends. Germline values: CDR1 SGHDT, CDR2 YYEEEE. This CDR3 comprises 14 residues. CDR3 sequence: CASTPLLEASGYTF. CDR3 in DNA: TGTGCCAGCACCCCCCTTCTGGAAGCTAGCGGCTACACCTTC.

The DNA for the CDR3 is TGTGCCATCGGGGACAGGGTCGGCGAGCAGTACTTC. This gives the protein CAIGDRVGEQYF. This rearrangement joins TRBV10-3 to TRBJ2-7, with 9 bases lining up with TRBD1. V was clipped by 8 bases and J by 6 bases; unmatched bases: 5. The length of the CDR3 is 12 residues. Germline V gene lookup returns CDR1 ENHRY and CDR2 SYGVKD.

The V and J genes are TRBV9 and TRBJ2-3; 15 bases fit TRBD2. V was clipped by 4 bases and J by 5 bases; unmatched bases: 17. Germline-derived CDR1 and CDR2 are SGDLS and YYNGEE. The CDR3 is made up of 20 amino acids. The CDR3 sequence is CASSSHSTWTSGGVIDTQYF. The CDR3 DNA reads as TGTGCCAGCAGCTCGCACTCGACCTGGACTAGCGGGGGGGTAATAGATACGCAGTATTTT.

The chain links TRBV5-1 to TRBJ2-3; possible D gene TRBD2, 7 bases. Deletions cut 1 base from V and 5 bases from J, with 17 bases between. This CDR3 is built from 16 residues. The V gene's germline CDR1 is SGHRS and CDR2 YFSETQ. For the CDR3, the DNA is TGCGCCAGCAGCTTGATAGTGCGGGGGCCCGGAGATACGCAGTATTTT. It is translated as CASSLIVRGPGDTQYF.

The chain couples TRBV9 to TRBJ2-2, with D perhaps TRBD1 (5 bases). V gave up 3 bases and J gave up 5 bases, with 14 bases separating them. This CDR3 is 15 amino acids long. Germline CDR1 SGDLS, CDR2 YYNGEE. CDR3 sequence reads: CASSAETAGTGELFF. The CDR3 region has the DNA TGTGCCAGCAGCGCCGAGACGGCAGGGACCGGGGAGCTGTTTTTT.

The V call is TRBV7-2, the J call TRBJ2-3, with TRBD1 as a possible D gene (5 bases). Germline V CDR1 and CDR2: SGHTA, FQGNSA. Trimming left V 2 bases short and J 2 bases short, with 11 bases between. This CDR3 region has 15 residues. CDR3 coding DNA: TGTGCCAGCAGCTTACATGAAGGGGTCACAGATACGCAGTATTTT. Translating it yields CASSLHEGVTDTQYF.

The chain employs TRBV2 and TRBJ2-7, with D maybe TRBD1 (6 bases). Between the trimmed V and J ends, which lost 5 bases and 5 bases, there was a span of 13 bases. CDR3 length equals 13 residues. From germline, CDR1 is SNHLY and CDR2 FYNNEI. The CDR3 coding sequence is TGTGCCAGCAGTACGGACAGAATTGACGAGCAGTACTTC. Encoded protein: CASSTDRIDEQYF.

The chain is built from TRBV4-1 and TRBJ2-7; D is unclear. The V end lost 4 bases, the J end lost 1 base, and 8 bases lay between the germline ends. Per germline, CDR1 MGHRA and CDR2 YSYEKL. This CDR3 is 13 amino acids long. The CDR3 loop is CASSPSYSYEQYF. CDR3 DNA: TGCGCCAGCAGCCCGAGTTATTCCTACGAGCAGTACTTC.

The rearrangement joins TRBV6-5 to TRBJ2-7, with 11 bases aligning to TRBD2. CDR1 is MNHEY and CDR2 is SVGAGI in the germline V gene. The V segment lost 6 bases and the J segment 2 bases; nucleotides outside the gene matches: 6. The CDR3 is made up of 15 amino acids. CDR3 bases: TGTGCCAGCAGATACCCTAGCGGGGGGACCTACGAGCAGTACTTC. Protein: CASRYPSGGTYEQYF.

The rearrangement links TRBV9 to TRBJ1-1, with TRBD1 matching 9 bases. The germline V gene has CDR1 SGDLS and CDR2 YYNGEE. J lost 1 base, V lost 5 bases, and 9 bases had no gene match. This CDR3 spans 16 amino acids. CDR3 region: CASSGGGTGTNTEAFF. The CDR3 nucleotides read TGTGCCAGCAGTGGGGGGGGGACAGGGACGAACACTGAAGCTTTCTTT.

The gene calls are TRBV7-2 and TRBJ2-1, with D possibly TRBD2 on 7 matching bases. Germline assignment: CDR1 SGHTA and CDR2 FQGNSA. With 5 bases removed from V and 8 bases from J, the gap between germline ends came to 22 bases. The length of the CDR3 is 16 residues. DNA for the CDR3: TGTGCCAGCAGCCCCCCAACTTGGCGGGGGCGTGATGAGCAGTTCTTC. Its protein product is CASSPPTWRGRDEQFF.